This is a list of T cell receptor beta chains from one sample in a study of blood T cell repertoires in COVID-19. The data were produced by immunoSEQ multiplex PCR, yet TCRdb's version contains in-frame clones alone and is incomplete. The data hold about 380,000 clones, with 88% observed a single time. Input material: PBMCs or T cells enriched from blood (not recorded which). The receptors were gathered from a young woman who had recovered from COVID-19. Each CDR3 is given with its conserved first and last residue. The D gene is left open where the match is weak. For some rows the clone size is stated as once, few or many, or as a class when expanded; others skip it.

clone_size: -
v_call: TRBV5-4
d_call: TRBD1
j_call: TRBJ1-3
cdr3_aa: CASSTTGRGNTIYF
cdr3_nt: TGTGCCAGCAGCACGACAGGGAGAGGAAACACCATATATTTT

clone_size: -
v_call: TRBV9
d_call: TRBD1
j_call: TRBJ1-2
cdr3_aa: CASSPGQGRVLTNYGYTF
cdr3_nt: TGTGCCAGCAGCCCAGGACAGGGCAGGGTCCTTACTAACTATGGCTACACCTTC

clone_size: -
v_call: TRBV6-5
d_call: -
j_call: TRBJ1-2
cdr3_aa: CASSYSGRGGNTF
cdr3_nt: TGTGCCAGCAGTTACTCGGGGCGGGGTGGGAACACCTTC

clone_size: -
v_call: TRBV4-2
d_call: -
j_call: TRBJ1-1
cdr3_aa: CASSQDGRGGDTEAFF
cdr3_nt: TGTGCCAGCAGCCAAGATGGGCGAGGGGGGGACACTGAAGCTTTCTTT

clone_size: -
v_call: TRBV28
d_call: -
j_call: TRBJ1-5
cdr3_aa: CATRVEGHKYSNQPQHF
cdr3_nt: TGTGCCACCAGAGTCGAGGGACACAAGTATAGCAATCAGCCCCAGCATTTT

clone_size: -
v_call: TRBV4-1
d_call: TRBD1
j_call: TRBJ2-7
cdr3_aa: CASSQDWTGNLYEQYF
cdr3_nt: TGCGCCAGCAGCCAAGACTGGACAGGGAATCTCTACGAGCAGTACTTC

clone_size: -
v_call: TRBV18
d_call: TRBD1
j_call: TRBJ2-7
cdr3_aa: CASSDGTGYEQYF
cdr3_nt: TGTGCCAGCTCAGACGGGACAGGGTACGAGCAGTACTTC

clone_size: -
v_call: TRBV3-1/TRBV3-2
d_call: -
j_call: TRBJ2-7
cdr3_aa: CASSFRTSSYEQYF
cdr3_nt: TGTGCCAGCAGCTTCCGGACATCATCCTACGAGCAGTACTTC

clone_size: -
v_call: TRBV6-5
d_call: -
j_call: TRBJ1-1
cdr3_aa: CASSYSWRANTEAFF
cdr3_nt: TGTGCCAGCAGTTACTCCTGGAGGGCGAACACTGAAGCTTTCTTT

clone_size: -
v_call: TRBV10-2
d_call: -
j_call: TRBJ1-2
cdr3_aa: CASSELDSYYGYTF
cdr3_nt: TGCGCCAGCAGTGAGCTCGACAGCTACTATGGCTACACCTTC

clone_size: -
v_call: TRBV18
d_call: -
j_call: TRBJ1-5
cdr3_aa: CASSQFEGRNQPQHF
cdr3_nt: TGTGCCAGCTCACAGTTCGAGGGCCGCAATCAGCCCCAGCATTTT

clone_size: few
v_call: TRBV19
d_call: TRBD2
j_call: TRBJ2-2
cdr3_aa: CASRLAGGPSGELFF
cdr3_nt: TGTGCCAGTAGACTAGCGGGGGGGCCGAGCGGGGAGCTGTTTTTT

clone_size: -
v_call: TRBV7-9
d_call: TRBD1
j_call: TRBJ2-7
cdr3_aa: CASRGIDRADSYEQYF
cdr3_nt: TGTGCCAGCAGAGGGATCGACAGGGCTGACTCCTACGAGCAGTACTTC

clone_size: -
v_call: TRBV6-6
d_call: -
j_call: TRBJ1-2
cdr3_aa: CASSESGQYGYTF
cdr3_nt: TGTGCCAGCAGTGAGTCAGGGCAGTATGGCTACACCTTC

clone_size: once
v_call: TRBV24-1
d_call: TRBD2
j_call: TRBJ2-1
cdr3_aa: CATSDITSGVRGEQFF
cdr3_nt: TGTGCCACCAGTGACATCACTAGCGGGGTTAGGGGTGAGCAGTTCTTC

clone_size: -
v_call: TRBV27
d_call: TRBD1
j_call: TRBJ2-5
cdr3_aa: CASSLRTGGWTQYF
cdr3_nt: TGTGCCAGCAGTCTTCGGACAGGGGGCTGGACCCAGTACTTC

clone_size: -
v_call: TRBV21-1
d_call: -
j_call: TRBJ1-6
cdr3_aa: CASSPRQGDNSPLHF
cdr3_nt: TGTGCCAGCAGCCCTCGACAGGGGGATAATTCACCCCTCCACTTT

clone_size: -
v_call: TRBV3-1/TRBV3-2
d_call: TRBD2
j_call: TRBJ2-1
cdr3_aa: CASSPPGLAGGIHNEQFF
cdr3_nt: TGTGCCAGCAGCCCCCCGGGACTAGCGGGGGGTATCCACAATGAGCAGTTCTTC

clone_size: -
v_call: TRBV6-5
d_call: -
j_call: TRBJ1-2
cdr3_aa: CASRYPGLIYGYTF
cdr3_nt: TGTGCCAGCAGATATCCGGGACTGATCTATGGCTACACCTTC

clone_size: -
v_call: TRBV2
d_call: -
j_call: TRBJ1-2
cdr3_aa: CASSEETANYGYTF
cdr3_nt: TGTGCCAGCAGTGAAGAGACAGCTAACTATGGCTACACCTTC

clone_size: few
v_call: TRBV6-5
d_call: -
j_call: TRBJ1-1
cdr3_aa: CASRRRRDTEAFF
cdr3_nt: TGTGCCAGCAGGAGGAGACGGGACACTGAAGCTTTCTTT

clone_size: once
v_call: TRBV2
d_call: -
j_call: TRBJ2-5
cdr3_aa: CASSQVATTQETQYF
cdr3_nt: TGTGCCAGCAGTCAAGTAGCGACCACGCAGGAGACCCAGTACTTC

clone_size: once
v_call: TRBV19
d_call: -
j_call: TRBJ1-4
cdr3_aa: CASSTSTGLNEKLFF
cdr3_nt: TGTGCCAGTAGTACCTCGACAGGTTTGAATGAAAAACTGTTTTTT

clone_size: -
v_call: TRBV11-3
d_call: TRBD1
j_call: TRBJ1-4
cdr3_aa: CASSPRTRTGYEKLFF
cdr3_nt: TGTGCCAGCAGCCCCCGAACGAGGACAGGGTATGAAAAACTGTTTTTT

clone_size: -
v_call: TRBV6-5
d_call: -
j_call: TRBJ2-7
cdr3_aa: CASSYSPRYEQYF
cdr3_nt: TGTGCCAGCAGTTACTCCCCCCGTTACGAGCAGTACTTC

clone_size: -
v_call: TRBV7-2
d_call: -
j_call: TRBJ1-1
cdr3_aa: CASSLGQGNTEAFF
cdr3_nt: TGTGCCAGCAGCTTAGGCCAGGGTAACACTGAAGCTTTCTTT

clone_size: -
v_call: TRBV19
d_call: -
j_call: TRBJ2-3
cdr3_aa: CASSISSGLTDTQYF
cdr3_nt: TGTGCCAGTAGTATCTCGTCCGGTCTCACAGATACGCAGTATTTT

clone_size: -
v_call: TRBV4-3
d_call: -
j_call: TRBJ2-1
cdr3_aa: CASSQNHVDEQFF
cdr3_nt: TGCGCCAGCAGCCAGAACCACGTAGATGAGCAGTTCTTC

clone_size: -
v_call: TRBV7-9
d_call: TRBD1
j_call: TRBJ1-2
cdr3_aa: CASSPSGQGINYGYTF
cdr3_nt: TGTGCCAGCAGCCCCTCGGGACAGGGAATCAACTATGGCTACACCTTC

clone_size: once
v_call: TRBV11-2
d_call: -
j_call: TRBJ1-1
cdr3_aa: CASSLPGTLLNTEAFF
cdr3_nt: TGTGCCAGCAGCTTACCCGGGACACTTTTAAACACTGAAGCTTTCTTT

clone_size: -
v_call: TRBV4-1
d_call: TRBD2
j_call: TRBJ2-7
cdr3_aa: CASSQDGSTSGRIRYEQYF
cdr3_nt: TGCGCCAGCAGCCAAGATGGCTCGACTAGCGGGCGAATTCGATACGAGCAGTACTTC

clone_size: -
v_call: TRBV7-2
d_call: TRBD1
j_call: TRBJ1-1
cdr3_aa: CASSFRTGEGSNTEAFF
cdr3_nt: TGTGCCAGCAGCTTCCGGACAGGGGAAGGGTCGAACACTGAAGCTTTCTTT

clone_size: few
v_call: TRBV7-9
d_call: -
j_call: TRBJ2-3
cdr3_aa: CASRGADTQYF
cdr3_nt: TGTGCCTCCCGTGGGGCGGATACGCAGTATTTT

clone_size: -
v_call: TRBV2
d_call: TRBD1
j_call: TRBJ1-2
cdr3_aa: CASSGSTIQGSRF
cdr3_nt: TGTGCCAGCAGTGGGTCCACAATACAGGGGTCTCGCTTC

clone_size: few
v_call: TRBV7-9
d_call: TRBD1
j_call: TRBJ1-5
cdr3_aa: CASRAGGRNQPQHF
cdr3_nt: TGTGCCAGCAGGGCAGGGGGCCGGAATCAGCCCCAGCATTTT

clone_size: -
v_call: TRBV6-2/TRBV6-3
d_call: -
j_call: TRBJ1-2
cdr3_aa: CASSYGGEYGYTF
cdr3_nt: TGTGCCAGCAGTTACGGAGGGGAATATGGCTACACCTTC

clone_size: -
v_call: TRBV5-1
d_call: -
j_call: TRBJ2-2
cdr3_aa: CASSIGQLRIGELFF
cdr3_nt: TGCGCCAGCAGCATTGGACAGCTCAGGATCGGGGAGCTGTTTTTT

clone_size: -
v_call: TRBV9
d_call: TRBD2
j_call: TRBJ2-3
cdr3_aa: CASSQRLAGGQYF
cdr3_nt: TGTGCCAGCAGTCAGAGACTAGCGGGGGGGCAGTATTTT

clone_size: -
v_call: TRBV5-5
d_call: TRBD2
j_call: TRBJ2-5
cdr3_aa: CASSMTSGAGETQYF
cdr3_nt: TGTGCCAGCAGCATGACTAGCGGGGCAGGGGAGACCCAGTACTTC

clone_size: -
v_call: TRBV5-1
d_call: TRBD1
j_call: TRBJ1-2
cdr3_aa: CASSSSARQGDGYTF
cdr3_nt: TGCGCCAGCAGCTCCTCCGCACGACAGGGGGACGGCTACACCTTC

clone_size: -
v_call: TRBV5-1
d_call: -
j_call: TRBJ2-2
cdr3_aa: CASSRSNRSANTGELFF
cdr3_nt: TGCGCCAGCAGTCGTTCAAACAGGTCTGCGAACACCGGGGAGCTGTTTTTT

clone_size: -
v_call: TRBV9
d_call: TRBD1
j_call: TRBJ2-4
cdr3_aa: CASSDTGGAGDIQYF
cdr3_nt: TGTGCCAGCAGCGACACAGGGGGCGCGGGGGACATTCAGTACTTC

clone_size: -
v_call: TRBV5-5
d_call: -
j_call: TRBJ2-7
cdr3_aa: CASRPPGLTSREQYF
cdr3_nt: TGTGCCAGCAGGCCTCCGGGACTCACCTCCCGCGAGCAGTACTTC

clone_size: -
v_call: TRBV15
d_call: -
j_call: TRBJ1-5
cdr3_aa: CATSRESRESQPQHF
cdr3_nt: TGTGCCACCAGCAGAGAGTCCAGGGAATCCCAGCCCCAGCATTTT

clone_size: -
v_call: TRBV7-9
d_call: -
j_call: TRBJ2-4
cdr3_aa: CASSRERRIDLAKNIQYF
cdr3_nt: TGTGCCAGCAGCCGCGAGAGGCGGATAGATCTAGCCAAAAACATTCAGTACTTC

clone_size: -
v_call: TRBV6-5
d_call: -
j_call: TRBJ2-7
cdr3_aa: CASTETPVSYEQYF
cdr3_nt: TGTGCCAGCACCGAGACACCTGTCTCCTACGAGCAGTACTTC

clone_size: many
v_call: TRBV28
d_call: -
j_call: TRBJ1-5
cdr3_aa: CASSLPGTMGHF
cdr3_nt: TGTGCCAGCAGTCTACCAGGGACAATGGGGCATTTT

clone_size: -
v_call: TRBV7-9
d_call: -
j_call: TRBJ1-2
cdr3_aa: CASSLGTDNYGYTF
cdr3_nt: TGTGCCAGCAGCTTAGGGACAGATAACTATGGCTACACCTTC